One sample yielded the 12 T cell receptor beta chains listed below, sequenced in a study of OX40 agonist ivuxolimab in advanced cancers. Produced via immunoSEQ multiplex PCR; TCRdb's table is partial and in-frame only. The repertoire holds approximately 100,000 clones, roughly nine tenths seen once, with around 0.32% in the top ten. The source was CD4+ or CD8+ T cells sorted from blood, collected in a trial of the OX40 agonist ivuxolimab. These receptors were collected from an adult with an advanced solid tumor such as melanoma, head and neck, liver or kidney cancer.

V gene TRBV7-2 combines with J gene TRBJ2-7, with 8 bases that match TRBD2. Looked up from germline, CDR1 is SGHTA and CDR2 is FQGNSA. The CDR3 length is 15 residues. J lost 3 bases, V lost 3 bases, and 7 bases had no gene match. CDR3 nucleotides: TGTGCCAGCAGCTTCCGAGCGGGAGATGGCTACGAGCAGTACTTC. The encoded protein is CASSFRAGDGYEQYF.

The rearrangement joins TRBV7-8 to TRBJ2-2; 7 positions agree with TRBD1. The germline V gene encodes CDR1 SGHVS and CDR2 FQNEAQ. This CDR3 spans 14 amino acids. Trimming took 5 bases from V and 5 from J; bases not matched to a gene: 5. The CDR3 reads CASSLTGDTGELFF. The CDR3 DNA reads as TGTGCCAGCAGCCTAACAGGGGATACCGGGGAGCTGTTTTTT.

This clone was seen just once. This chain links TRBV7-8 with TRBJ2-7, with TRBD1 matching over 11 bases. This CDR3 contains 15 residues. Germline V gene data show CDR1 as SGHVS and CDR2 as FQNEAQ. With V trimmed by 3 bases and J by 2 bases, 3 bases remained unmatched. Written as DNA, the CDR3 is TGTGCCAGCAGCTTCGGGACAGGGGGTACCTACGAGCAGTACTTC. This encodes CASSFGTGGTYEQYF.

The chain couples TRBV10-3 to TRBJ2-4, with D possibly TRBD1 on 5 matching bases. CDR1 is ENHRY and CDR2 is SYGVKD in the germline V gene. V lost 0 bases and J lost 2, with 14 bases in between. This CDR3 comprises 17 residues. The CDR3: CAISESPRAGTKNIQYF. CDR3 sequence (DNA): TGTGCCATCAGTGAGTCTCCCCGGGCAGGGACCAAAAACATTCAGTACTTC.

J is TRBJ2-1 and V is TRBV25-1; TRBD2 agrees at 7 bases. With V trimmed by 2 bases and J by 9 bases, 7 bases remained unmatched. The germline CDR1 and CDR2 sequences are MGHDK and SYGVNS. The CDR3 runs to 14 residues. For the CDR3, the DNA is TGTGCCAGCAGTGAAAATCTGTCTAGCGGTGAGCAGTTCTTC. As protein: CASSENLSSGEQFF.

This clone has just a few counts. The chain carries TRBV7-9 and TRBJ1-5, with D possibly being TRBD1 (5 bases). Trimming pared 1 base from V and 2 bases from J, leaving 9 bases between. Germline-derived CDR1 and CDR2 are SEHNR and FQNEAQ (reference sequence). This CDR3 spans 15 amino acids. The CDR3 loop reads CASSLVGVGNQPQHF. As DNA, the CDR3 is TGTGCCAGCAGCTTAGTAGGGGTCGGCAATCAGCCCCAGCATTTT.

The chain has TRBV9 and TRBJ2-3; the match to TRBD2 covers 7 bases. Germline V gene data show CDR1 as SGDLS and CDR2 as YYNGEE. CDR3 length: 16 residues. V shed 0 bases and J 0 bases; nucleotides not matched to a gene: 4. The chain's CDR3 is CASSVGGRTSTDTQYF. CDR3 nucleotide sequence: TGTGCCAGCAGCGTAGGCGGGAGAACCAGCACAGATACGCAGTATTTT.

The CDR3 region has the DNA TGTGCCAGTAGCACTCGGGGCTCGGCTAATGAAAAACTGTTTTTT. As protein: CASSTRGSANEKLFF. The J gene is TRBJ1-4, the V gene TRBV19; maybe TRBD1 (5 bases). The germline CDR1 and CDR2 sequences are LNHDA and SQIVND (reference sequence). Deletions cut 6 bases from V and 3 bases from J, with 14 bases between. CDR3 length: 15 amino acids.

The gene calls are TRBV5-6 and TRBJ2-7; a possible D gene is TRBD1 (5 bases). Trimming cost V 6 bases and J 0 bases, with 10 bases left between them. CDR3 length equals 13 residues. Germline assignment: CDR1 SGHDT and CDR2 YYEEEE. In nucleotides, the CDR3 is TGTGCCAGCACTCAGGGTCGCTCCTACGAGCAGTACTTC. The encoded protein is CASTQGRSYEQYF.

CDR3 bases: TGTGCCAGCAGCTTGGATAGCGGCCCCTACGAGCAGTACTTC. Translated: CASSLDSGPYEQYF. V usage is TRBV7-8 and J usage is TRBJ2-7; possibly TRBD2 for D (6 bases). CDR1 is SGHVS and CDR2 is FQNEAQ in the germline V gene. V was trimmed by 3 bases and J by 2 bases, leaving 11 bases between them. The length of the CDR3 is 14 residues.

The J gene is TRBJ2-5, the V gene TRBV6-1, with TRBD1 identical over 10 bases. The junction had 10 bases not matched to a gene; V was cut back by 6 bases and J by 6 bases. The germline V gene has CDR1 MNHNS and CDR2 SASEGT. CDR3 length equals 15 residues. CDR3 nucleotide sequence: TGTGCCAGCAGAACAACCGGGACAGGGGAGAAGACCCAGTACTTC. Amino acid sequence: CASRTTGTGEKTQYF.

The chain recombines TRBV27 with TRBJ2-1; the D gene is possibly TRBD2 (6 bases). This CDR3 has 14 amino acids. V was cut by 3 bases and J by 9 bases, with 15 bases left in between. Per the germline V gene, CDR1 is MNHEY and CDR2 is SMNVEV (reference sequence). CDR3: CASSFEVVGGEQFF. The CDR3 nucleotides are TGTGCCAGCAGTTTTGAGGTGGTCGGGGGTGAGCAGTTCTTC.